This is a list of T cell receptor beta chains from one sample in a study of OX40 agonist ivuxolimab in advanced cancers. The method was immunoSEQ multiplex PCR; TCRdb's version includes in-frame clones alone and lacks a portion of them. The table shows over 45,000 clones, with over 80% occurring only once. The input for sequencing was CD4+ or CD8+ T cells sorted from blood, taken in a trial of the OX40 agonist ivuxolimab. The origin of the receptors is an adult with an advanced solid tumor such as melanoma, head and neck, liver or kidney cancer. Each CDR3 is given with its conserved first and last residue. The D gene is left open where the match is weak. Clone size is shown for a subset of rows, as once, few, many or a class of expanded clone.

d_call,j_call,clone_size,v_call,cdr3_nt,cdr3_aa
.,TRBJ1-5,.,TRBV6-1,TGTGCCAGCAGTGAAGCGCCGAGGGAGCTCTACGGCAATCAGCCCCAGCATTTT,CASSEAPRELYGNQPQHF
TRBD1,TRBJ2-2,.,TRBV4-1,TGCGCCAGCAGCCCGCTCATCCAGGGGGTGTGGACCGGGGAGCTGTTTTTT,CASSPLIQGVWTGELFF
.,TRBJ2-7,.,TRBV6-6,TGTGCCACTCAACCGGAGGTGGGGGAGCAGTACTTC,CATQPEVGEQYF
.,TRBJ1-2,.,TRBV6-1,TGTGCCAGCAGTGAAAATTCCGGACGGATTATCTATGGCTACACCTTC,CASSENSGRIIYGYTF
.,TRBJ2-2,.,TRBV6-1,TGTGCCAGCAGCCTATCTGTGGGGGCCCCCGGGGAGCTGTTTTTT,CASSLSVGAPGELFF
TRBD1,TRBJ2-3,few,TRBV7-3,TGTGCCAGCAGTCAAGGGACAGGGGCGGATACGCAGTATTTT,CASSQGTGADTQYF
TRBD2,TRBJ2-5,.,TRBV5-1,TGCGCCAGCAGCTTGAGTCTAGCGGAAGAGACCCAGTACTTC,CASSLSLAEETQYF
TRBD2,TRBJ2-7,.,TRBV27,TGTGCCAGCAGTGTCCGAGTGGCGGGAGGGCCCTACGAGCAGTACTTC,CASSVRVAGGPYEQYF
TRBD2,TRBJ2-7,.,TRBV5-1,TGCGCCAGTAGGATCCTAGCGGGAGCCGGCTACGAGCAGTACTTC,CASRILAGAGYEQYF
.,TRBJ2-3,.,TRBV19,TGTGCCAGTAGAACAGGGCCCTACACAGATACGCAGTATTTT,CASRTGPYTDTQYF
.,TRBJ2-1,few,TRBV5-1,TGCGCCAGCAGCTTGGAGGCTAGCGATTACAATGAGCAGTTCTTC,CASSLEASDYNEQFF
.,TRBJ2-1,few,TRBV6-5,TGTGCCAGCAGTAAGGGACTTAACAATGAGCAGTTCTTC,CASSKGLNNEQFF
TRBD1,TRBJ1-6,.,TRBV5-6,TGTGCCAGCAGCTTTGCGGACAGGCCGAATTCACCCCTCCACTTT,CASSFADRPNSPLHF
.,TRBJ1-2,.,TRBV6-1,TGTGCCAGCAGTCTTTTTGAGGGCGCCGGCTATGGCTACACCTTC,CASSLFEGAGYGYTF
.,TRBJ1-1,.,TRBV6-5,TGTGCCAGCAGTTACAGAGGGGGGGCTGAAGCTTTCTTT,CASSYRGGAEAFF
TRBD1,TRBJ2-2,.,TRBV30,TGTGCCTGGATGGGACAGGGGTGGGGCGGGGAGCTGTTTTTT,CAWMGQGWGGELFF
.,TRBJ1-2,.,TRBV19,TGTGCCTCAGACGGCCACACCATTGGCTACACCTTC,CASDGHTIGYTF
TRBD1,TRBJ2-3,.,TRBV11-3,TGTGCCAGCAGGCCGACAGGGAAGGGCACAGATACGCAGTATTTT,CASRPTGKGTDTQYF
.,TRBJ1-2,.,TRBV2,TGTGCCAGCAGTGAAGGCTCAGAAAAGGGCTATGGCTACACCTTC,CASSEGSEKGYGYTF
.,TRBJ2-6,once,TRBV9,TGTGCCAGCACCTTCTCCACTGGGGCCAACGTCCTGACTTTC,CASTFSTGANVLTF
.,TRBJ1-4,.,TRBV2,TGTGCCAGCAGTGAAGTTATCGGGACCAATGAAAAACTGTTTTTT,CASSEVIGTNEKLFF
.,TRBJ2-5,.,TRBV4-2,TGTGCCAGCAGTCAGGGTGAGGGGCGTGCGGAGACCCAGTACTTC,CASSQGEGRAETQYF
.,TRBJ1-1,.,TRBV5-1,TGCGCCAGCAGCTTGGCCGGGGAAGTAGCTTTCTTT,CASSLAGEVAFF
.,TRBJ1-2,.,TRBV6-6,TGTGCCAGCAGTTACTCGACAACTAACTATGGCTACACCTTC,CASSYSTTNYGYTF
.,TRBJ2-3,once,TRBV19,TGTGCCAGTACCCCAGAAGGCGGCCTGACGCAGTATTTT,CASTPEGGLTQYF
TRBD2,TRBJ2-7,.,TRBV7-2,TGTGCCAGCAGCTTAGTAGCGGGGGGGCCGTTCGACGAGCAGTACTTC,CASSLVAGGPFDEQYF
.,TRBJ2-1,.,TRBV4-2,TGTGCCAGCAGCCAAGATCAAGCTAGCTACAATGAGCAGTTCTTC,CASSQDQASYNEQFF
.,TRBJ2-5,.,TRBV4-1,TGCGCCAGCAGCCAAGGCCGGGAGCTAGGGACCCAGTACTTC,CASSQGRELGTQYF
TRBD1,TRBJ1-1,.,TRBV5-1,TGCGCCAGCAGCTTGGGACAGGGGACCACTGAAGCTTTCTTT,CASSLGQGTTEAFF
TRBD1,TRBJ1-4,.,TRBV6-5,TGTGCCAGCCGGGACAGTGCAACTAATGAAAAACTGTTTTTT,CASRDSATNEKLFF
.,TRBJ1-1,.,TRBV10-3,TGTGCCATCAGTGAGTTCTCTGTTCGGGGGCGCAGCGAAGCTTTCTTT,CAISEFSVRGRSEAFF
.,TRBJ2-7,.,TRBV6-5,TGTGCCAGCAGGGATACGGGAGAACGCCACGAGCAGTACTTC,CASRDTGERHEQYF
.,TRBJ2-5,.,TRBV7-3,TGTGCCAGCAGTAGCCATCCCTTAGAGACCCAGTACTTC,CASSSHPLETQYF
.,TRBJ2-1,once,TRBV18,TGTGCCAGCTCACCAAACCAGGGGACCTACAATGAGCAGTTCTTC,CASSPNQGTYNEQFF
.,TRBJ2-7,.,TRBV15,TGTGCCACCAGCAGAGACCCCCCGAGCGGTCGCCATTACGAGCAGTACTTC,CATSRDPPSGRHYEQYF
TRBD2,TRBJ2-6,.,TRBV7-2,TGTGCCAGCAGCTTGTCCGGGGGGGCTGGGGCCAACGTCCTGACTTTC,CASSLSGGAGANVLTF
TRBD1,TRBJ1-2,.,TRBV7-2,TGTGCCAGCAGCTTAGTAGACAGGGAATATGGCTACACCTTC,CASSLVDREYGYTF
.,TRBJ2-7,once,TRBV11-1,TGTGCCAGCAGAGAACCCACGGGGAGGGAGCAGTACTTC,CASREPTGREQYF
.,TRBJ1-1,.,TRBV29-1,TGCAGCGTTGGAGGGCTCCTCAACACTGAAGCTTTCTTT,CSVGGLLNTEAFF
.,TRBJ2-1,.,TRBV10-1,TGCGCCAGCAGCGGGCGCCTCGTCGATGAGCAGTTCTTC,CASSGRLVDEQFF
TRBD1,TRBJ2-5,.,TRBV7-7,TGTGCCAGCAGCCAGAGGGTTAGGACAGGGGGTACAGAGACCCAGTACTTC,CASSQRVRTGGTETQYF
.,TRBJ2-2,.,TRBV9,TGTGCCAGTAGCGTAGCTACGGGGGACACCGGGGAGCTGTTTTTT,CASSVATGDTGELFF
TRBD2,TRBJ2-2,.,TRBV18,TGTGCCAGCTCACCGGGGAGCGGGGGCGAGGATTCGGCCGGGGAGCTGTTTTTT,CASSPGSGGEDSAGELFF
TRBD1,TRBJ2-2,.,TRBV29-1,TGCAGCGTGAGGGGACAGGGAGGCACCGGGGAGCTGTTTTTT,CSVRGQGGTGELFF
.,TRBJ1-5,.,TRBV7-2,TGTGCCAGCAGCTTAGTGGGGGGTACGGGCAATCAGCCCCAGCATTTT,CASSLVGGTGNQPQHF
TRBD1,TRBJ2-5,few,TRBV7-2,TGTGCCAGCAGCTCGCCCCAGGGGGCGGGTGAGACCCAGTACTTC,CASSSPQGAGETQYF
TRBD1,TRBJ1-5,.,TRBV10-3,TGTGCCATCAGAGGACAGGGGAATCAGCCCCAGCATTTT,CAIRGQGNQPQHF
.,TRBJ1-2,once,TRBV4-3,TGCGCCAGCAGCCAAGATCAGGATAACTATGGCTACACCTTC,CASSQDQDNYGYTF